This T cell receptor beta chain was recovered during a study of shared clonotypes between healthy human individuals. Study-wide results and caveats: The study found 4.5% to 6% of naive CD4 clonotypes shared across four donors. Clonotype sharing among the donors was expected to vary with sequencing depth.

The CD4+ fraction was divided into a CD45RA+ naive subset and a CD45RA-negative memory subset. Genomic DNA of each subset was evenly split across several immunoSEQ plates. The protocol was immunoSEQ multiplex PCR, while the TCRdb copy is restricted to in-frame clones and leaves out a portion. The data show over 850,000 clones, with around 78% seen just once and around 0.47% held by the top ten. This clone was seen many times. Its antigen remains unknown. Germline lookup yields CDR1 MDHEN and CDR2 SYDVKM. Between the trimmed V and J ends, which lost 1 base and 1 base, there was a span of 10 bases. This CDR3 spans 15 amino acids.

The chain combines TRBV28 with TRBJ2-5; D is perhaps TRBD2 (6 bases). The receptor's source is a man aged 18 to 30 in good health. Some clones in this sample may be carry-over from other donors' samples. The material sequenced was memory CD4+ T cells from PBMCs. The subset was: CD45RA-negative fraction. CDR3 DNA: TGTGCCAGCAGTTTATCGGGGGTTCTCCAAGAGACCCAGTACTTC. This sequence encodes CASSLSGVLQETQYF.